Shown below are 10 T cell receptor beta chains from a single sample sequenced in a study of blood T cell repertoires in COVID-19. Sequencing was performed with immunoSEQ multiplex PCR; in TCRdb, only in-frame clones are kept and a portion is missing. This sample has fewer than 200,000 clones, with about 80% found just once. Source material: peripheral blood. Receptors originate from a woman over 75 with acute or convalescent COVID-19.

This clone has ten or more counts. This chain joins TRBV28 and TRBJ1-2; D may be TRBD1 (5 bases). Germline V gene lookup returns CDR1 MDHEN and CDR2 SYDVKM. The V end lost 4 bases, the J end lost 0 bases, and 12 bases lay between the germline ends. This CDR3 spans 15 amino acids. CDR3 nucleotides: TGTGCCAGCAGTTACCCGCGGGGGGCTAACTATGGCTACACCTTC. This encodes CASSYPRGANYGYTF.

V usage is TRBV19 and J usage is TRBJ2-3; 7 bases fit TRBD1. The CDR3 is 13 residues long. CDR1 LNHDA and CDR2 SQIVND come from the germline V gene (reference sequence). With 9 bases clipped from V and 1 base from J, the junction kept 4 bases outside the gene matches. The CDR3 region has the DNA TGTGCCAGCCGAACAGGGGGCACAGATACGCAGTATTTT. It codes for CASRTGGTDTQYF.

This chain links TRBV7-9 with TRBJ2-4, with 8 bases aligning to TRBD1. From germline, CDR1 is SEHNR and CDR2 FQNEAQ (reference sequence). This CDR3 has 15 residues. J gave up 5 bases and V 6 bases, and 9 bases lay outside the gene matches. The CDR3 sequence is CASRQDREWENIQYF. The CDR3 DNA reads TGTGCCAGCAGGCAGGACAGGGAGTGGGAAAACATTCAGTACTTC.

This clone turned up a few times. This chain joins TRBV7-9 and TRBJ1-1, with no clear D. The CDR3 extends over 15 amino acids. Germline-derived CDR1 and CDR2 are SEHNR and FQNEAQ (reference sequence). V lost 4 bases and J 4 bases, leaving 16 bases between the germline ends. CDR3 amino acids: CASSSRLQATTEAFF. The CDR3 nucleotides read TGTGCCAGCAGCTCCAGACTCCAAGCTACCACTGAAGCTTTCTTT.

This chain uses TRBV10-1 with TRBJ1-5; tentative D call: TRBD1 (6 bases). CDR1 is WNHNN and CDR2 is SYGVQD in the germline V gene (reference sequence). There are 14 residues in the CDR3. Trimming stripped 7 bases from V and 6 bases from J, with 16 bases between. CDR3 in DNA: TGCGCCAGCACTGAATCCAGGGGCCCTCAGCCCCAGCATTTT. It codes for CASTESRGPQPQHF.

The chain couples TRBV5-1 to TRBJ1-2, with D possibly matching TRBD1 (5 bases). The CDR3 totals 14 residues. Trimming removed 2 bases at V and 8 bases at J, with 16 bases between. The germline CDR1 and CDR2 sequences are SGHRS and YFSETQ. CDR3 nucleotides: TGCGCCAGCAGCTTCTCGGCTTCTAACAGGGGCTACACCTTC. As protein: CASSFSASNRGYTF.

The gene calls are TRBV28 and TRBJ1-2, with a tentative D call TRBD1 (6 bases). The V gene lost 3 bases and the J gene lost 8 bases, with 16 bases spanning the gap. Germline V lookup: CDR1 MDHEN, CDR2 SYDVKM. This CDR3 is 14 amino acids long. The CDR3 loop reads CASSLNRVGYGYTF. CDR3 DNA: TGTGCCAGCAGTTTGAACAGGGTTGGGTACGGCTACACCTTC.

The V and J genes are TRBV6-6 and TRBJ2-3, with TRBD1 matching 7 bases. CDR3 size: 13 residues. The germline V gene encodes CDR1 MNHNY and CDR2 SVGAGI (reference sequence). Trimming cost V 5 bases and J 7 bases; bases outside gene matches: 6. The CDR3 sequence is CASSGTDRYTQYF. The CDR3 DNA reads as TGTGCCAGCAGTGGGACAGACCGATATACGCAGTATTTT.

The rearrangement joins TRBV13 to TRBJ2-3; TRBD2 matches 8 bases. Trimming took 6 bases from V and 9 from J; bases not matched to a gene: 5. This CDR3 comprises 12 residues. Per the germline V gene, CDR1 is PRHDT and CDR2 is FYEKMQ (reference sequence). The chain's CDR3 is CASSISGRTQYF. Here the CDR3 DNA reads TGTGCCAGCAGTATAAGCGGGAGAACGCAGTATTTT.

This clone has just one count. This sequence joins TRBV6-2 or TRBV6-3 and TRBJ2-6; D is possibly TRBD2 (5 bases). Germline V gives CDR1 MNHEY, CDR2 SVGEGT. With 6 bases removed from V and 1 base from J, the gap between germline ends came to 13 bases. The CDR3 is 16 amino acids. The CDR3 nucleotides read TGTGCCAGCAGCCCTCCCGGGGATTCTGGGGCCAACGTCCTGACTTTC. It translates to CASSPPGDSGANVLTF.